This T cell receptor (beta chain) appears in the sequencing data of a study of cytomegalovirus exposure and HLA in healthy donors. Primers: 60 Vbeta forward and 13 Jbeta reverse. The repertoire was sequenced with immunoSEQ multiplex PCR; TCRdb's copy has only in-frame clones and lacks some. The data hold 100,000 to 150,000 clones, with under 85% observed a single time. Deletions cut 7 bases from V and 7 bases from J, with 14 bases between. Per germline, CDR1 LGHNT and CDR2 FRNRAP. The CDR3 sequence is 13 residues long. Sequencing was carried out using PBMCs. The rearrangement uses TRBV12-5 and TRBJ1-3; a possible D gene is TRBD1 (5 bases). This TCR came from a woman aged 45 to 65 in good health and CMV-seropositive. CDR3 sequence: CASVGEEGNTIYF. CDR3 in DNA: TGTGCTAGTGTGGGAGAGGAGGGGAACACCATATATTTT. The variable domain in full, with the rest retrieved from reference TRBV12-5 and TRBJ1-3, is DARVTQTPRHKVTEMGQEVTMRCQPILGHNTVFWYRQTMMQGLELLAYFRNRAPLDDSGMPKDRFSAEMPDATLATLKIQPSEPRDSAVYFCASVGEEGNTIYFGEGSWLTVV.